This entry is about one T cell receptor beta chain. Trimming at V came to 0 bases and at J to 4 bases, leaving 9 bases not matched to a gene. CDR3 size: 18 residues. Germline-derived CDR1 and CDR2 are SGHTA and FQGNSA. This sample stems from a study of technical replicates of blood from several donors. The repertoire was sequenced with immunoSEQ multiplex PCR; TCRdb's copy has only in-frame clones and lacks some. The repertoire has approximately 52,000 clones, about 86% of them found once; the top ten carry less than 6.5%. The rearrangement joins TRBV7-2 to TRBJ2-7, with 13 bases that match TRBD2. The source material was PBMCs. The receptor was isolated from a human donor in good health. Some clones in this sample may be carry-over from other donors' samples. The CDR3 protein is CASSLARGTSGMAYEQYF. The DNA of the CDR3 is TGTGCCAGCAGCTTAGCGCGGGGGACTAGCGGGATGGCGTACGAGCAGTACTTC.